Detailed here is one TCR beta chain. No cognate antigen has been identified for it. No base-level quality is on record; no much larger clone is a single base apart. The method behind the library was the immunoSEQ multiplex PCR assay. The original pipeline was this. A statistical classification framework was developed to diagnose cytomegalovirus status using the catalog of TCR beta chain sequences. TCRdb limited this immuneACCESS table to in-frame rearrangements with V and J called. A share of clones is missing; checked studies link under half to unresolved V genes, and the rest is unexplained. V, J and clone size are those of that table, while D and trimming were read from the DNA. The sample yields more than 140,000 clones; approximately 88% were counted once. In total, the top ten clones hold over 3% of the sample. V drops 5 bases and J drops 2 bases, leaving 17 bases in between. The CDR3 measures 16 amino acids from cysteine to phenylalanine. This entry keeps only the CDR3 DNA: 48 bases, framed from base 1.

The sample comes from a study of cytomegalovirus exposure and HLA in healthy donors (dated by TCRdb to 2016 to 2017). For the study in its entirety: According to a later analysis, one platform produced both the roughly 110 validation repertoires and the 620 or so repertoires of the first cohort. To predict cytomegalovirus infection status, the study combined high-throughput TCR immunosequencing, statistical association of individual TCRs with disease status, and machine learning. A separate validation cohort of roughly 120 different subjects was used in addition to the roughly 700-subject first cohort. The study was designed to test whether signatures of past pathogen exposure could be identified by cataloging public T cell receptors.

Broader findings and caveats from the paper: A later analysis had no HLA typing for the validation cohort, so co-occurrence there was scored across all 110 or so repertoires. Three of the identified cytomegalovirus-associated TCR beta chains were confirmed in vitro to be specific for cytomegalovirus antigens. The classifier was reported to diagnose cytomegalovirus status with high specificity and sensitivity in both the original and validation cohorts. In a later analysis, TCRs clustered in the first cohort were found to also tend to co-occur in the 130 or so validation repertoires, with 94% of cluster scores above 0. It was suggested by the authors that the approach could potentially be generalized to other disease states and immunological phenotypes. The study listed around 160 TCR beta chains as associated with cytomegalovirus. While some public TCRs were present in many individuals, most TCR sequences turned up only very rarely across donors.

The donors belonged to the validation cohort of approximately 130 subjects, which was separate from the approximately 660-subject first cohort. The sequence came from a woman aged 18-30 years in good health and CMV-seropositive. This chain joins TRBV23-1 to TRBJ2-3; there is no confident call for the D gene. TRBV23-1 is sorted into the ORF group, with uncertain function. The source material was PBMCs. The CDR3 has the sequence CASSTRPANHTDTQYF. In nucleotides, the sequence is TGCGCCAGCAGTACACGTCCCGCCAATCACACAGATACGCAGTATTTT.